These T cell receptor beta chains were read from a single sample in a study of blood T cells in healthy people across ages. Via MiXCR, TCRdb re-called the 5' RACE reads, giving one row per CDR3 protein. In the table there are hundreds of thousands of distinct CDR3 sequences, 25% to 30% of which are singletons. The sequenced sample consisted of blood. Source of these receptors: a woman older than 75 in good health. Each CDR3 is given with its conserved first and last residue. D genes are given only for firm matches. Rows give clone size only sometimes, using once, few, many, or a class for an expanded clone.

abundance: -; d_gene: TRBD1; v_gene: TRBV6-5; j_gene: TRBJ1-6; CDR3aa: CASSYPGTGGDSPLHF; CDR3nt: TGTGCCAGCAGTTACCCTGGGACAGGGGGCGACTCACCCCTCCACTTT
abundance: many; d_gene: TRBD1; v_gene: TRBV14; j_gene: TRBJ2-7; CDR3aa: CASSQDSHRGSEQYF; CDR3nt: TGTGCCAGCAGCCAAGATAGTCACAGGGGGAGCGAGCAGTACTTC
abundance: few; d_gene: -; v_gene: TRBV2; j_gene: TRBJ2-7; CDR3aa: CASSVGGVWYF; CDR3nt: TGTGCCAGCTCGGTCGGCGGGGTGTGGTACTTC
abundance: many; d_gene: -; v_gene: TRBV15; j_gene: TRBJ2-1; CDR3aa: CATSRDPTGSGNEQFF; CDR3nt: TGTGCCACCAGCAGAGATCCCACAGGGAGTGGAAATGAGCAGTTCTTC
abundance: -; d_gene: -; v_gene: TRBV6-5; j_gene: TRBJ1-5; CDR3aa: CASRLSWQGIDQPQHF; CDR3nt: TGTGCCAGCAGGCTCTCTTGGCAGGGGATTGATCAGCCCCAGCATTTT
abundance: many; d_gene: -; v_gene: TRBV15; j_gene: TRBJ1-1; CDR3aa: CATSRDPKGGTEAFF; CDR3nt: TGTGCCACCAGCAGAGATCCCAAAGGGGGCACTGAAGCTTTCTTT
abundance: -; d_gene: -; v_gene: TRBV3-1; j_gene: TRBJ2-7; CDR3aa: CASSQDGAREIDEQYF; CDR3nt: TGTGCCAGCAGCCAAGATGGGGCTAGGGAAATAGACGAGCAGTACTTC
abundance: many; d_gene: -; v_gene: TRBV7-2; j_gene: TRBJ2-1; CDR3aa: CASSLETANEQFF; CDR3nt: TGTGCCAGCAGCTTAGAGACGGCCAATGAGCAGTTCTTC
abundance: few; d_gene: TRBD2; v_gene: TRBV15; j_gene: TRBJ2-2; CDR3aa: CATSGGLAVGELFF; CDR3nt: TGTGCCACCAGCGGGGGACTAGCGGTCGGGGAGCTGTTTTTT
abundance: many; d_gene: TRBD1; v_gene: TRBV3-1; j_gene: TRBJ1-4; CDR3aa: CASSQNRGTNEKLFF; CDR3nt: TGTGCCAGCAGCCAAAACAGGGGGACTAATGAAAAACTGTTTTTT
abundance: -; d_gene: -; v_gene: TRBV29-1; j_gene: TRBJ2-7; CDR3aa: CSVSGTGTYEQYF; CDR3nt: TGCAGCGTATCCGGGACTGGGACCTACGAGCAGTACTTC
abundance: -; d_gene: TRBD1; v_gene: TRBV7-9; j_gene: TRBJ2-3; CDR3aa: CASGKWTGGRADTQYF; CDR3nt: TGTGCCAGCGGCAAATGGACAGGGGGAAGGGCAGATACGCAGTATTTT
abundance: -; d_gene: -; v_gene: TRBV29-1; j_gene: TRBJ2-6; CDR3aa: CSVRGGQSSGANVPTF; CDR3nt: TGCAGCGTCAGGGGTGGACAGTCCTCTGGGGCCAACGTCCCGACTTTC
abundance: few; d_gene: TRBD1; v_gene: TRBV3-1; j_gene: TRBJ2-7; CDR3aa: CASIQETGSEAEQYF; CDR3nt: TGTGCCAGCATCCAAGAGACAGGGAGCGAGGCCGAGCAGTACTTC
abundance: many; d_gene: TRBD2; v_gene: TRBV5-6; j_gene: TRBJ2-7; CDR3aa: CASSRRGGLREQYF; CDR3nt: TGTGCCAGCAGCAGACGGGGGGGGCTACGGGAGCAGTACTTC
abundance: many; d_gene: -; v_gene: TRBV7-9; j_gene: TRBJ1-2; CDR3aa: CASSRIGRTAYGYTF; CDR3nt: TGTGCCAGCAGCCGGATTGGGCGGACTGCCTATGGCTACACCTTC
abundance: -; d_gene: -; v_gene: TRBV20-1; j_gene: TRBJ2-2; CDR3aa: CSARKTETGELFF; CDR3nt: TGCAGTGCCCGAAAGACGGAGACCGGGGAGCTGTTTTTT
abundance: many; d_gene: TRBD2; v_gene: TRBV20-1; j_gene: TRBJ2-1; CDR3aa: CSATGGGRNEQFF; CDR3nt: TGCAGTGCCACGGGGGGCGGGAGGAATGAGCAGTTCTTC
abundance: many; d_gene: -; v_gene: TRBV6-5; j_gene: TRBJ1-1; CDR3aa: CASSYRVNTEAFF; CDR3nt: TGTGCCAGCAGTTACAGGGTTAATACTGAAGCTTTCTTT
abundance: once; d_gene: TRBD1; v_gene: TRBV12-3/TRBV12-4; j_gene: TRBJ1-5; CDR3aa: CASSFVGQGNQPQHF; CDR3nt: TGTGCCAGCAGTTTCGTCGGACAGGGGAATCAGCCCCAGCATTTT
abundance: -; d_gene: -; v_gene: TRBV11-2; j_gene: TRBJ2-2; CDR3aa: CASSRRGVGELFF; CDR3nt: TGTGCCAGCAGCCGCCGGGGCGTCGGGGAGCTGTTTTTT
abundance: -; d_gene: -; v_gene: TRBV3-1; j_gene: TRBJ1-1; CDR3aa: CASSQWQMNTEAFF; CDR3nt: TGTGCCAGCAGCCAATGGCAAATGAACACTGAAGCTTTCTTT
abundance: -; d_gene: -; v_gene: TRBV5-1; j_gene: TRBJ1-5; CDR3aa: CASSPLGGSGDQPQHF; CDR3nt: TGCGCCAGCAGCCCCCTCGGGGGTTCTGGCGATCAGCCCCAGCATTTT
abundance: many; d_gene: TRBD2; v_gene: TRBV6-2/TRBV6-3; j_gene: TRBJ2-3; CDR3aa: CASNRGLADDTQYF; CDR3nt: TGTGCCAGCAACCGTGGACTAGCCGACGATACGCAGTATTTT
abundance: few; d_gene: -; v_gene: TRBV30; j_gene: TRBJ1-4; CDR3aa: CACPHGGGPATNEKLFF; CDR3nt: TGTGCCTGCCCACACGGTGGAGGGCCTGCAACTAATGAAAAACTGTTTTTT
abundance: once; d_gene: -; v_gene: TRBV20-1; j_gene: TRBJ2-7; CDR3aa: CSAKIDGGYEQYF; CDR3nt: TGCAGTGCTAAGATCGACGGAGGATACGAGCAGTACTTC
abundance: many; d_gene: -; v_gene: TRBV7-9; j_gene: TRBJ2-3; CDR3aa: CASSSSGTSTDTQYF; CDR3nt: TGTGCCAGCAGCTCATCCGGGACTTCCACAGATACGCAGTATTTT
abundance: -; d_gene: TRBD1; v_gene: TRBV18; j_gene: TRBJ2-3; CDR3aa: CASSTGTGSADTQYF; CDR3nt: TGTGCCAGCTCAACCGGGACAGGGAGCGCAGATACGCAGTATTTT
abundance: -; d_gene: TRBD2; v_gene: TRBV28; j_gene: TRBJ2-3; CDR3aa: CASSLTSVYSTDTQYF; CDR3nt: TGTGCCAGCAGTTTAACTAGCGTTTATAGCACAGATACGCAGTATTTT
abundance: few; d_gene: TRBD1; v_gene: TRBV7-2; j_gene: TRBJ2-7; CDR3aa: CASSPSGQGTYEQYF; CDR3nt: TGTGCCAGCAGCCCATCGGGACAGGGAACCTACGAGCAGTACTTC
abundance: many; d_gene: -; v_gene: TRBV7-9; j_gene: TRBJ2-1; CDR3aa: CASSFSTESEQFF; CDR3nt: TGTGCCAGCAGCTTTTCAACGGAAAGTGAGCAGTTCTTC
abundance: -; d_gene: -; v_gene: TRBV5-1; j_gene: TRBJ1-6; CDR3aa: CASGLAGRSPLHF; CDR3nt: TGCGCCAGCGGCTTGGCCGGACGATCACCCCTCCACTTT
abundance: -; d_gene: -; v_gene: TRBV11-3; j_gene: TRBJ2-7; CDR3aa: CASSSWTAGARYEQYF; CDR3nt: TGTGCCAGCAGCTCTTGGACAGCCGGAGCCCGCTACGAGCAGTACTTC
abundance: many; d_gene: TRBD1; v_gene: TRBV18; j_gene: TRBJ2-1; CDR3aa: CASSPTGGLNEQFF; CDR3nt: TGTGCCAGCTCACCTACAGGGGGTCTCAATGAGCAGTTCTTC
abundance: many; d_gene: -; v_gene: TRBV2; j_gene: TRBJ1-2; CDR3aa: CASISGRRTYGYTF; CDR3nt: TGTGCCAGCATTTCCGGACGGCGAACCTATGGCTACACCTTC
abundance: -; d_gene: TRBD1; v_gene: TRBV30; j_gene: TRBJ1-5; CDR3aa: CAWSLQGNQPQHF; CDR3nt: TGTGCCTGGAGTTTACAGGGGAATCAGCCCCAGCATTTT
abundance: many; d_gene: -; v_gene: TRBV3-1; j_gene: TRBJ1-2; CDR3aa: CASSQASYGYTF; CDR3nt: TGTGCCAGCAGCCAAGCCAGCTATGGCTACACCTTC
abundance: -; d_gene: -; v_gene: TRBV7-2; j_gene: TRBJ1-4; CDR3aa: CASSPGTGPFKLFF; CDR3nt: TGTGCCAGCAGTCCAGGCACAGGCCCTTTTAAACTGTTTTTT
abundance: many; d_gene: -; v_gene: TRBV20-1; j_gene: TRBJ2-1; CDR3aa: CSATRTTYNEQFF; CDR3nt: TGCAGTGCTACAAGGACAACCTACAATGAGCAGTTCTTC
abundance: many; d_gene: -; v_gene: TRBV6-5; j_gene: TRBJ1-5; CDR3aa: CASSYSVGGNQPQHF; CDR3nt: TGTGCCAGCAGTTACTCGGTGGGGGGCAATCAGCCCCAGCATTTT